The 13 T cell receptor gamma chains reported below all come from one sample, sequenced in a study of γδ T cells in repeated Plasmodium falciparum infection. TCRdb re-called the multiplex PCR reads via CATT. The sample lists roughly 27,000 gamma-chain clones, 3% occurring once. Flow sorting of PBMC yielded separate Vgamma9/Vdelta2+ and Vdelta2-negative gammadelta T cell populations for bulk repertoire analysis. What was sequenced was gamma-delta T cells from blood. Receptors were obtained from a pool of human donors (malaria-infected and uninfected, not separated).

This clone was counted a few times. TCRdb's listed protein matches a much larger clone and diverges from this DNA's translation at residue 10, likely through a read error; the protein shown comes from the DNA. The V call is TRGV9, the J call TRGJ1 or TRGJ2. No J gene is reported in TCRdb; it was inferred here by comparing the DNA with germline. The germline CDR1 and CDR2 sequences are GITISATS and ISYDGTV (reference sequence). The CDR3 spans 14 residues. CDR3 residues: CALWETQDYFKKLF. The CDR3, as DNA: TGTGCCTTGTGGGAGACCCAGGATTATTTTAAGAAACTCTTT.

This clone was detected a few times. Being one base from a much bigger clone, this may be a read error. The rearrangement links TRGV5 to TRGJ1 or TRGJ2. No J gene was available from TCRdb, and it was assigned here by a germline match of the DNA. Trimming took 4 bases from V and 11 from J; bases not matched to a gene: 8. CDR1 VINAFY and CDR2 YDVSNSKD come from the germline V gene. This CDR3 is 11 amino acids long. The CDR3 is CATWDRGEKLF. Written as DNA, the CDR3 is TGTGCCACCTGGGATCGTGGCGAGAAACTCTTT.

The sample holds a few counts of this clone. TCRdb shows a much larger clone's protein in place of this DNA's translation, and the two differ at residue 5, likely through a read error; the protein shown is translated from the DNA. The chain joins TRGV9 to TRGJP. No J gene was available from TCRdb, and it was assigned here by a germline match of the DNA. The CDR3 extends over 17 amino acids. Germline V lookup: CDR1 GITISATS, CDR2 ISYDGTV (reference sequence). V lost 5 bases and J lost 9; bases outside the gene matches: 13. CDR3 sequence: CALWGSKGGLGKKIKVF. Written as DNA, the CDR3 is TGTGCCTTGTGGGGATCCAAAGGAGGGTTGGGCAAAAAAATCAAGGTATTT.

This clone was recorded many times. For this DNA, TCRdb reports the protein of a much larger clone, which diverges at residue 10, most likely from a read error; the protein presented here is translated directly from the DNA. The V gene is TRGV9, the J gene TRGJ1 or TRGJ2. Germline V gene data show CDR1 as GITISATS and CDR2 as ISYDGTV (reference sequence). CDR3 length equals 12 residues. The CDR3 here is CALWEPVPKRLF. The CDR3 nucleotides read TGTGCCTTGTGGGAGCCCGTGCCTAAGAGACTCTTT.

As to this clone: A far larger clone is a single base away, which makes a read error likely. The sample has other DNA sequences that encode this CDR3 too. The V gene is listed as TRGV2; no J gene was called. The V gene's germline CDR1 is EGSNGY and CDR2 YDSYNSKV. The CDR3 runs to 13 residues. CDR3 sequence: CATWDGKGDKKLF. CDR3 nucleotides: TGTGCCACCTGGGACGGGAAGGGCGATAAGAAACTTTTT.

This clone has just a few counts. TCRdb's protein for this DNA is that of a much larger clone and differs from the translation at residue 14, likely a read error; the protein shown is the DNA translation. CDR3 protein: CALWDEMQYSSDWVKTF. The CDR3 DNA is TGTGCCTTGTGGGATGAAATGCAATATAGTAGTGATTGGGTCAAGACGTTT. The V gene is TRGV9, the J gene TRGJP2. The J gene, absent from TCRdb, was called here by matching the DNA to germline. The CDR3 length is 17 residues. Germline CDR1 and CDR2: GITISATS and ISYDGTV (reference sequence).

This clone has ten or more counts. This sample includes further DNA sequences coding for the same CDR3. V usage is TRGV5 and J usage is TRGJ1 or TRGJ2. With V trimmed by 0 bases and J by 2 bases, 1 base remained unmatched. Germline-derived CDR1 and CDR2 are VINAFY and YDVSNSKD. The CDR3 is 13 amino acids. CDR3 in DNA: TGTGCCACCTGGGACAGGTATTATTATAAGAAACTCTTT. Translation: CATWDRYYYKKLF.

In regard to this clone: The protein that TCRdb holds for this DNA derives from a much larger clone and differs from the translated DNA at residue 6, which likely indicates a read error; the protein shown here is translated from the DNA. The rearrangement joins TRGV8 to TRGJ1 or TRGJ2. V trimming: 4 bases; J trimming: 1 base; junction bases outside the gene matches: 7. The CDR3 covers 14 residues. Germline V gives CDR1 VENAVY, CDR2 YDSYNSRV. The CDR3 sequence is CATWEASNYYKKLF. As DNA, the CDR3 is TGTGCCACCTGGGAGGCCTCTAATTATTATAAGAAACTCTTT.

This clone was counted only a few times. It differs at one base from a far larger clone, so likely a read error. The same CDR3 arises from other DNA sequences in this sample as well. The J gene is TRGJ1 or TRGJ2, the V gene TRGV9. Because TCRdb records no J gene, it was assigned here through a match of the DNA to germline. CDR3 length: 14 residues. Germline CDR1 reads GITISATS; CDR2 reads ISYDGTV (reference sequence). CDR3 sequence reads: CALWRRSNYYKKLF. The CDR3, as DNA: TGCGCCTTGTGGCGGCGTTCGAATTATTATAAGAAACTCTTT.

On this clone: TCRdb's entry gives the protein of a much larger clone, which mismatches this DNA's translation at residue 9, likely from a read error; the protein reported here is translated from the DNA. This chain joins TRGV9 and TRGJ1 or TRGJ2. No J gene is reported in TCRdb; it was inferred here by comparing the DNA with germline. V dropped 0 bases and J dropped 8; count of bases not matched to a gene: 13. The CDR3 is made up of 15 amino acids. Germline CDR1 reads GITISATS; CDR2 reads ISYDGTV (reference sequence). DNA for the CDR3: TGTGCCTTGTGGGAGGTGCGAGGAGGAGAGGATAAGAAACTCTTT. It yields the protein CALWEVRGGEDKKLF.

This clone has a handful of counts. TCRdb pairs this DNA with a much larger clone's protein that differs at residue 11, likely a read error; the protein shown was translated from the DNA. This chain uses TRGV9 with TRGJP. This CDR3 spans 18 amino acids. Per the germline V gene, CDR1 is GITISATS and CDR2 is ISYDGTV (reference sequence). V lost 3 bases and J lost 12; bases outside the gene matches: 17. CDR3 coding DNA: TGTGCCTTGTGGGAGTCCTACGGCTTTACTTCGGGCAAAAAAATCAAGGTATTT. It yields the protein CALWESYGFTSGKKIKVF.

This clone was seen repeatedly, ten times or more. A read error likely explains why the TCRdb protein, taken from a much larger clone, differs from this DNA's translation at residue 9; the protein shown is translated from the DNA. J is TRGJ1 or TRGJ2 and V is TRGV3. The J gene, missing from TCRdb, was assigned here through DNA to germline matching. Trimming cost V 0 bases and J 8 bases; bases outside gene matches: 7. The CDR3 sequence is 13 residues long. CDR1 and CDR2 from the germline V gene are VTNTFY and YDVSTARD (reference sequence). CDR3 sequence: CATWDRQNDKKLF. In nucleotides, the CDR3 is TGTGCCACCTGGGACAGGCAGAATGATAAGAAACTCTTT.

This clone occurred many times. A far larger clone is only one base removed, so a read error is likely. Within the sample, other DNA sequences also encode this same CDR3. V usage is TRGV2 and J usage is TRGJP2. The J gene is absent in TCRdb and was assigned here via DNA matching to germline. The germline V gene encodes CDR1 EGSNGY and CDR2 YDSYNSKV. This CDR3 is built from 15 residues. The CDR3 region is CATWTFVRSDWIKTF. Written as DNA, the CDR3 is TGCGCCACCTGGACATTTGTTCGTAGTGATTGGATCAAGACGTTT.